The entry that follows covers one TCR beta chain sequence. Its antigen is not known. This CDR3 region has 13 residues. The ends lost 5 bases at V and 3 bases at J; junction bases unmatched: 6. Per the germline V gene, CDR1 is DFQATT and CDR2 is SNEGSKA (reference sequence). The sample originates from a study of vaccination and CD4 T cells after COVID-19. In the study overall: Cells were stimulated with overlapping spike peptide pools from SARS-CoV-2, HCoV-NL63, HCoV-OC43 and HCoV-229E.

Sequence data for DNA of cultured CD4+ T cells were generated by the Oncomine TCR Beta short-read assay. Using the QIAamp micro DNA kit, genomic DNA was extracted from the CD4+ T cells that had been cultured. Each CDR3 protein is one row after TCRdb ran MiXCR on the PCR reads. The sample has about 14,000 distinct CDR3 sequences, around half seen once. Described treatment: roughly ten-day PBMC culture with coronavirus spike peptide pools or control peptides (ViraFEST assay). J is TRBJ1-1 and V is TRBV20-1; 7 bases align to TRBD1. The clonotype comes from a human donor who had recovered from COVID-19. Source: CD4+ T cells from blood, cultured in vitro, taken before SARS-CoV-2 vaccination. CDR3 sequence (DNA): TGCAGTGCTTTAGACAGGGCCGACACTGAAGCTTTCTTT. Amino acids: CSALDRADTEAFF.